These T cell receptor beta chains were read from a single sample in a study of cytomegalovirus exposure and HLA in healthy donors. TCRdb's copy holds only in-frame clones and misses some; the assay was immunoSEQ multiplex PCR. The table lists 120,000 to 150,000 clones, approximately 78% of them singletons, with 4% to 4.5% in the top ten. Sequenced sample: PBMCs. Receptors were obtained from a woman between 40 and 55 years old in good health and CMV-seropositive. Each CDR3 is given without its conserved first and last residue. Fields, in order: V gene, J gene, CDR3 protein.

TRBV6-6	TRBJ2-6	ASSTGSGANVLT
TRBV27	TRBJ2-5	ASSSLIQTSGRARETQY
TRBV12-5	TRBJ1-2	ASGTGRAGGYT
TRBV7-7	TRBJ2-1	ASSLDRGNEQF
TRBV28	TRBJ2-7	ASTQRGTVYEQY
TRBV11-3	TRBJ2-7	ASSPNRGLSYEQY
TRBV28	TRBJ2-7	ASSRTNLYEQY
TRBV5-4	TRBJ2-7	ASSFTGYEQY
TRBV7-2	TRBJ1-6	ASSLGRGEYNSPLH
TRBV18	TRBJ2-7	ASSPTRLVSPGQQY
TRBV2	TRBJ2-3	ASSGGYVQY
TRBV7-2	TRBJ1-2	ASSLAAALNKGYT
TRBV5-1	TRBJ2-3	ASSFSAEYTDTQY
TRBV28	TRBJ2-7	ASSLATGTSSYEQY
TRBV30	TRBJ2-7	AWRSGGNYEQY
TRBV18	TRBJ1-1	ASCPGECGAF
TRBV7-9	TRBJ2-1	ASSLRLAGANNEQF
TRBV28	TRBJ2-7	ASSAYSDRVEQY
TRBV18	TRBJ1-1	ASSPMLTEAF
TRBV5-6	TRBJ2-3	ASSFRTNTDTQY
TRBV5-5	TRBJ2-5	ATGQGHETQY
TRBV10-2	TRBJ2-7	ASSESTGGYEQY
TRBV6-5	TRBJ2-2	ASRPGLGYAGELF
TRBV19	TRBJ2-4	ASSIDHGTGTKNIQY
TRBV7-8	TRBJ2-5	ASSLDLAARETQY
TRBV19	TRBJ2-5	ASSPRAGTLRETQY
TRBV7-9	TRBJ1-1	ASSRQGPMNTEAF
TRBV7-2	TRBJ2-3	ASSPSGTQGTDTQY
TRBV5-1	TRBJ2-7	ASSFQQGGKEY
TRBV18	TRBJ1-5	ASSTRVGTSSMGNQPQH
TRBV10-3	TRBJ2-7	AITEGQGIDEQY
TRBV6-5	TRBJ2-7	ASSPDGTAEQY
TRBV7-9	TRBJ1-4	ASSEQGWDEKLF
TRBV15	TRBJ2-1	ATSRGIGGRNSYNEQF
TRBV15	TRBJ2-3	ATNDSREARGTDTQY
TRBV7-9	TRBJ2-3	ASSLSGTTSTDTQY
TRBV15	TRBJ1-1	ATSRGDSGNGAF
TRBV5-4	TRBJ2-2	ASSLGLAGGNTGELF
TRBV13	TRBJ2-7	ASSSQPFGGPTSSYEQY
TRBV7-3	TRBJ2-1	ASSPRPGALNEQF
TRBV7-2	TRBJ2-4	ASSSGTGGGNIQY
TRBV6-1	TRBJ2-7	ASSEQGIYEQY
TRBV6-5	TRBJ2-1	ASRIVAAGTNEQF
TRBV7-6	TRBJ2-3	ASSSRDRVDTQY
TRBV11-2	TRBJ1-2	ASRHGEGGYT
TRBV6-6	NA	ASRGGQLPLGEQY
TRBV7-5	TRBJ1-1	ARSLNIRVPLITEAF
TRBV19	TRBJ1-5	ASSPFDTGNQPQH
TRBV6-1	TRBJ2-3	ASNPSFSTDTQY
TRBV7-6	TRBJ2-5	ASSLGWAGPMEETQY
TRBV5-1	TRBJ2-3	ASSLVGGTPTDTQY
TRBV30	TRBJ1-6	AWSTNGGENSPLH
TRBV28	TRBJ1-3	ASSPPGTPGNTIY
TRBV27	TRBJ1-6	ASSLIGDSSPNSPLH
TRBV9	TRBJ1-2	ASSVNPARLRPNYGYT